The clone carrying this TCR beta chain came up many times. Other DNA variants within this sample encode the same CDR3. The data originate from a study of blood T cell repertoires in COVID-19. Study information: The samples span acute and convalescent COVID-19 from the United States, Italy and Spain.

CDR1 is SGHRS, CDR2 YFSETQ, per germline. This CDR3 contains 13 residues. J gave up 8 bases and V 4 bases, and 5 bases lay outside the gene matches. Individuals aged about 18 to 89 years were recruited from about two dozen US areas. Participant-reported clinical history was the basis for cohort assignment. Source study methods: Estimated nucleated cell counts came from reference gene primer amplification. Produced via immunoSEQ multiplex PCR; TCRdb's table is partial and in-frame only. V and J calls and clone size follow that table, whereas D and trimming were derived from the DNA. The data show about 330,000 clones, 87% seen once.

This sequence joins TRBV5-1 and TRBJ1-2, with TRBD1 matching 10 bases. The clonotype comes from a woman aged 25 to 39 who had recovered from COVID-19. Material for sequencing was PBMCs or T cells enriched from blood (not recorded which). The CDR3 DNA sequence: TGCGCCAGCAGCCCCGGGACAGGGGAAGGCTACACCTTC. Its translation is CASSPGTGEGYTF.